A selection of T cell receptor beta chains follows, all from one sample in a study of T cell clonotyping in hematopoietic cell transplantation. Profiling relied on immunoSEQ multiplex PCR, and the TCRdb table lists in-frame clones only, not all of them. The sample gives 25,000 to 35,000 clones, more than 85% of which show up once; 2% to 2.5% is in the top ten. The specimen was peripheral blood mononuclear cells, collected before stem cell transplant. All receptors derive from a man aged 50 to 59 with acute myeloid leukemia. Some clones in this sample may be carry-over from other donors' samples. CDR3s include the opening cysteine and the closing phenylalanine or tryptophan. A D gene is named only where the DNA matches it firmly.

v_call: TRBV10-1; d_call: .; cdr3_aa: CASSDSTPRDEQYF
v_call: TRBV28; d_call: TRBD1; cdr3_aa: CASSLRQGSIINSPLHF
v_call: TRBV7-9; d_call: TRBD2; cdr3_aa: CASSSRARLAVLFDTQYF
v_call: TRBV2; d_call: .; cdr3_aa: CASRKWNEKLFF
v_call: TRBV7-2; d_call: .; cdr3_aa: CASSPAPSDAYEQYF
v_call: TRBV29-1; d_call: TRBD2; cdr3_aa: CSVEEASGSTDTQYF
v_call: TRBV6-1; d_call: .; cdr3_aa: CASSPGDLGNTIYF
v_call: TRBV30; d_call: .; cdr3_aa: CAWSVSTDNQPQHF
v_call: TRBV6-5; d_call: TRBD1; cdr3_aa: CASSYNRGSYTF
v_call: TRBV7-2; d_call: TRBD2; cdr3_aa: CASSRPGTSGGSSTDTQYF
v_call: TRBV6-1; d_call: .; cdr3_aa: CASSEGLNTEAFF
v_call: TRBV19; d_call: .; cdr3_aa: CASSIEVRADTQYF
v_call: TRBV4-3; d_call: TRBD1; cdr3_aa: CASSQGGSGGDNSPLHF
v_call: TRBV5-1; d_call: .; cdr3_aa: CASSPGPTSGETQYF
v_call: TRBV10-3; d_call: .; cdr3_aa: CAISNDGREGYTF
v_call: TRBV7-9; d_call: .; cdr3_aa: CASSLGGETEAFF
v_call: TRBV9; d_call: .; cdr3_aa: CASSPRTAGLAKNIQYF
v_call: TRBV4-3; d_call: TRBD2; cdr3_aa: CASRDSGGAWDEQFF
v_call: TRBV19; d_call: .; cdr3_aa: CASSADEPTNEKLFF
v_call: TRBV9; d_call: TRBD1; cdr3_aa: CASSLALGGAGYEQYF